The rows below give T cell receptor beta chains drawn from one sample of a study of CD4 T cells in relation to SARS-CoV-2 and coronaviruses. Their recognized antigens are unknown. TCRdb's table, derived via immunoSEQ multiplex PCR, lists solely in-frame clones and lacks some. The table has 32,000 or so clones, over 75% seen once; the top ten hold approximately 14%. Sequences were obtained from CD4+ T cells from PBMCs, cultured in vitro. These receptors came from a human donor in good health. CDR3s include the opening cysteine and the closing phenylalanine or tryptophan. D genes are given only for firm matches. Some rows have no size entry. The others give once, few or many, or a class for an expanded clone.

TRBV27	16	TRBD2	TRBJ2-1	.	CASSLFPAGVGIEQFF	TGTGCCAGCAGTTTATTCCCAGCGGGAGTCGGGATTGAGCAGTTCTTC
TRBV10-3	17	TRBD1	TRBJ1-2	.	CAISERTGGKGHYGYTF	TGTGCCATCAGTGAGCGGACAGGGGGAAAGGGCCACTATGGCTACACCTTC
TRBV5-4	12	.	TRBJ2-3	.	CASSPSTDTQYF	TGTGCCAGCAGCCCCAGCACAGATACGCAGTATTTT
TRBV25-1	15	.	TRBJ1-3	.	CASSESGVSGNTIYF	TGTGCCAGCAGTGAATCGGGCGTCTCTGGAAACACCATATATTTT
TRBV5-6	14	.	TRBJ2-1	.	CASSLIRGLNEQFF	TGTGCCAGCAGCTTGATCAGGGGTTTGAATGAGCAGTTCTTC
TRBV7-9	12	.	TRBJ2-3	.	CASSFVSDTQYF	TGTGCCAGCAGCTTTGTCTCAGATACGCAGTATTTT
TRBV2	12	.	TRBJ2-7	.	CASTPEGLEQYF	TGTGCCAGCACCCCAGAGGGGCTTGAGCAGTACTTC
TRBV7-8	15	TRBD2	TRBJ2-2	.	CASTYRLAITGELFF	TGTGCCAGCACCTACAGACTAGCGATCACCGGGGAGCTGTTTTTT
TRBV7-8	11	.	TRBJ2-1	.	CASRLDNEQFF	TGTGCCAGCAGACTCGACAATGAGCAGTTCTTC
TRBV5-1	11	.	TRBJ2-5	.	CASSLLETQYF	TGCGCCAGCAGCTTGCTAGAGACCCAGTACTTC
TRBV18	17	.	TRBJ2-1	.	CASSPPLAPQSYNEQFF	TGTGCCAGCTCACCCCCACTAGCCCCTCAATCCTACAATGAGCAGTTCTTC
TRBV2	13	.	TRBJ1-2	.	CASLLGTNYGYTF	TGTGCCAGCCTATTAGGGACTAACTATGGCTACACCTTC
TRBV19	14	.	TRBJ2-5	.	CASSIDRAEGGQYF	TGTGCCAGTAGTATAGACAGGGCTGAGGGAGGCCAGTACTTC
TRBV18	17	TRBD2	TRBJ2-3	.	CASSQGVITSGTDTQYF	TGTGCCAGCTCACAGGGTGTTATCACTAGCGGGACAGATACGCAGTATTTT
TRBV7-2	15	.	TRBJ2-5	.	CASTPGGAGQETQYF	TGTGCCAGCACCCCGGGTGGGGCAGGACAAGAGACCCAGTACTTC
TRBV19	13	.	TRBJ1-6	.	CASSGQYNSPLHF	TGTGCCAGTTCGGGCCAGTATAATTCACCCCTCCACTTT
TRBV4-3	16	.	TRBJ1-4	few	CASSQEYDPRREKLFF	TGCGCCAGCAGCCAAGAATATGATCCAAGGAGAGAAAAACTGTTTTTT
TRBV11-2	14	.	TRBJ1-5	.	CASSSLRGGQPQHF	TGTGCCAGCAGCTCCCTACGGGGAGGACAGCCCCAGCATTTT
TRBV19	13	.	TRBJ1-4	.	CASSILLNEKLFF	TGTGCCAGTAGTATCCTGCTTAATGAAAAACTGTTTTTT
TRBV5-6	18	TRBD2	TRBJ2-5	.	CASSSLVGGGTPQETQYF	TGTGCCAGCAGCTCCCTCGTTGGCGGGGGGACACCTCAAGAGACCCAGTACTTC
TRBV4-3	15	.	TRBJ2-1	.	CASSQEIWGANEQFF	TGCGCCAGCAGCCAAGAGATTTGGGGGGCAAATGAGCAGTTCTTC
TRBV6-5	15	.	TRBJ2-2	.	CASTMTHSNTGELFF	TGTGCCAGCACTATGACACACTCGAACACCGGGGAGCTGTTTTTT
TRBV10-3	17	TRBD2	TRBJ2-3	.	CAINAGTSGAPTDTQYF	TGTGCCATCAACGCCGGGACTAGCGGGGCCCCCACAGATACGCAGTATTTT
TRBV5-6	15	TRBD1	TRBJ2-5	.	CASSWGTGSQETQYF	TGTGCCAGCAGCTGGGGGACAGGATCCCAAGAGACCCAGTACTTC
TRBV7-2	13	TRBD2	TRBJ2-1	.	CASSSGTNNEQFF	TGTGCCAGCAGCTCCGGGACTAACAATGAGCAGTTCTTC
TRBV3-1/TRBV3-2	14	TRBD1	TRBJ1-2	.	CASSYRGGNYGYTF	TGTGCCAGCAGCTACAGGGGAGGGAACTATGGCTACACCTTC
TRBV20-1	11	.	TRBJ2-7	few	CSVEQTYEQYF	TGCAGTGTTGAGCAAACCTACGAGCAGTACTTC
TRBV6-6	15	.	TRBJ1-4	.	CASSYSGGTNEKLFF	TGTGCCAGCAGTTACTCTGGGGGGACTAATGAAAAACTGTTTTTT
TRBV15	12	.	TRBJ1-1	few	CATSRGHTEAFF	TGTGCCACCAGCCGAGGGCACACTGAAGCTTTCTTT
TRBV19	17	TRBD1	TRBJ1-5	.	CASSIGWGQGVEQPQHF	TGTGCCAGTAGTATAGGATGGGGACAGGGGGTGGAACAGCCCCAGCATTTT
TRBV4-3	16	.	TRBJ2-2	.	CASSTYGGGPTGELFF	TGCGCCAGCAGTACATATGGGGGGGGGCCCACCGGGGAGCTGTTTTTT
TRBV5-1	14	TRBD1	TRBJ1-3	few	CASSPGTAGNTIYF	TGCGCCAGCAGCCCCGGGACAGCTGGAAACACCATATATTTT
TRBV7-9	14	TRBD1	TRBJ2-7	.	CASSSGYRGSEQYF	TGTGCCAGCAGCTCGGGATACAGGGGGTCCGAGCAGTACTTC
TRBV6-5	13	TRBD2	TRBJ2-5	.	CASSRNPGGTQYF	TGTGCCAGCAGCCGAAACCCGGGAGGGACCCAGTACTTC
TRBV4-3	14	.	TRBJ1-1	.	CASSHGNTNTEAFF	TGCGCCAGCAGCCATGGGAATACGAACACTGAAGCTTTCTTT
TRBV6-5	13	.	TRBJ2-1	.	CASSQNSWNEQFF	TGTGCCAGCAGCCAAAATTCCTGGAATGAGCAGTTCTTC
TRBV14	15	TRBD1	TRBJ2-7	.	CASSPTRDRPYEQYF	TGTGCCAGCAGCCCGACCCGGGACAGACCCTACGAGCAGTACTTC
TRBV7-2	11	.	TRBJ2-5	.	CASSNKETQYF	TGTGCCAGCAGCAACAAAGAGACCCAGTACTTC
TRBV6-2/TRBV6-3	12	.	TRBJ2-3	.	CASSLQGNTQYF	TGTGCCAGCAGTTTACAGGGAAATACGCAGTATTTT
TRBV6-5	14	.	TRBJ2-7	.	CASSTGTQEGEQYF	TGTGCCAGCAGCACCGGGACCCAGGAGGGCGAGCAGTACTTC
TRBV4-2	14	.	TRBJ1-5	.	CASSQDSRGQPQHF	TGTGCCAGCAGCCAAGATTCCCGGGGACAGCCCCAGCATTTT
TRBV18	15	TRBD2	TRBJ2-5	.	CASSPNSGAQETQYF	TGTGCCAGCTCACCAAATAGCGGGGCGCAAGAGACCCAGTACTTC
TRBV6-7	15	TRBD1	TRBJ1-2	.	CASSYCLDRTYGYTF	TGTGCCAGCAGTTATTGCCTGGACAGGACCTATGGCTACACCTTC
TRBV7-8	14	.	TRBJ2-7	once	CASSLVMAPYEQYF	TGTGCCAGCAGCCTAGTGATGGCGCCCTACGAGCAGTACTTC
TRBV6-5	14	.	TRBJ2-2	.	CASIYHANTGELFF	TGTGCCAGCATTTATCACGCGAACACCGGGGAGCTGTTTTTT
TRBV5-6	14	.	TRBJ2-7	.	CASSLAGVSYEQYF	TGTGCCAGCAGCTTGGCCGGGGTGTCCTACGAGCAGTACTTC
TRBV11-3	13	.	TRBJ2-3	.	CASSKDREGTQYF	TGTGCCAGCAGCAAAGACAGGGAGGGGACGCAGTATTTT
TRBV7-2	14	TRBD2	TRBJ2-1	.	CASTLAGGPGKQFF	TGTGCCAGCACTTTAGCGGGGGGGCCGGGGAAGCAGTTCTTC
TRBV27	14	TRBD1	TRBJ1-2	once	CASSPGGLGYGYTF	TGTGCCAGCAGCCCAGGGGGCTTGGGCTATGGCTACACCTTC
TRBV21-1	14	.	TRBJ1-1	.	CASRGQGAGTEAFF	TGTGCCAGCAGAGGACAGGGGGCGGGCACTGAAGCTTTCTTT
TRBV18	18	TRBD1	TRBJ2-1	.	CASSPPVFEIQGNNEQFF	TGTGCCAGCTCACCACCGGTTTTCGAAATACAGGGGAACAATGAGCAGTTCTTC
TRBV2	15	TRBD1	TRBJ1-4	once	CASREQGAPNEKLFF	TGTGCCAGCAGGGAACAGGGGGCGCCTAATGAAAAACTGTTTTTT
TRBV12-3/TRBV12-4	13	.	TRBJ2-3	.	CASSWGGADTQYF	TGTGCCAGCAGTTGGGGTGGGGCAGATACGCAGTATTTT
TRBV7-3	11	.	TRBJ2-1	.	CASSLGGEQFF	TGTGCCAGCAGCTTAGGGGGAGAGCAGTTCTTC
TRBV5-6	13	TRBD2	TRBJ2-1	.	CASRKLAGGPRFF	TGTGCCAGCAGGAAACTAGCGGGGGGGCCTCGGTTCTTC
TRBV2	15	.	TRBJ2-1	.	CASSLRQDSYNEQFF	TGTGCCAGCAGCCTTCGACAGGACTCCTACAATGAGCAGTTCTTC
TRBV18	17	TRBD2	TRBJ2-7	few	CASSPLPGTSGTYEQYF	TGTGCCAGCTCACCTCTGCCGGGAACTAGCGGAACCTACGAGCAGTACTTC
TRBV6-4	14	.	TRBJ2-7	once	CASSVDGNSYEQYF	TGTGCCAGCAGCGTGGACGGGAACTCCTACGAGCAGTACTTC
TRBV18	15	TRBD1	TRBJ1-1	.	CASSATRGLETEAFF	TGTGCCAGCTCAGCTACTAGGGGGCTGGAGACTGAAGCTTTCTTT
TRBV6-5	12	.	TRBJ2-1	.	CAAGGSYNEQFF	TGTGCCGCAGGGGGGTCCTACAATGAGCAGTTCTTC